The entry that follows covers one TCR beta chain sequence. The antigen is not known. This sample was taken from a study of shared clonotypes between healthy human individuals. Study details: For every donor, three CD4 naive, three CD4 memory, two CD8 naive and one CD8 memory plates were used.

In germline, CDR1 is MDHEN, CDR2 SYDVKM. The CDR3 totals 15 residues. V was trimmed by 4 bases and J by 0 bases, leaving 10 bases between them. The assay was immunoSEQ multiplex PCR, and TCRdb's table has in-frame clones only and misses some. The sample has about 520,000 clones, 90% to 97% seen once. Findings and caveats of the study: Memory subsets generally showed smaller estimated richness than naive subsets did.

The chain joins TRBV28 to TRBJ2-1, with D perhaps TRBD2 (5 bases). This clonotype was obtained from a woman aged 25 to 39 in good health. Material: naive CD4+ T cells sorted from blood. This sample's subset: CD45RA+ positively selected. This chain's CDR3 is CASSSPGSSYNEQFF. CDR3 DNA: TGTGCCAGCAGTTCCCCGGGGAGCTCCTACAATGAGCAGTTCTTC.